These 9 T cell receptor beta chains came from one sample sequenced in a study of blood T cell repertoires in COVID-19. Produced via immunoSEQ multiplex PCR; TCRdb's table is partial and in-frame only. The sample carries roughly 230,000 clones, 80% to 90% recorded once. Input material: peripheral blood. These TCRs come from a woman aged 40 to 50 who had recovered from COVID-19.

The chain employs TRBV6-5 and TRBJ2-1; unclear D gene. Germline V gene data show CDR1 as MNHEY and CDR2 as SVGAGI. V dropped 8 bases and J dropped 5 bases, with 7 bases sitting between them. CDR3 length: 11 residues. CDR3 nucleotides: TGTGCCAGCCGAGCAAACAATGAGCAGTTCTTC. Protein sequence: CASRANNEQFF.

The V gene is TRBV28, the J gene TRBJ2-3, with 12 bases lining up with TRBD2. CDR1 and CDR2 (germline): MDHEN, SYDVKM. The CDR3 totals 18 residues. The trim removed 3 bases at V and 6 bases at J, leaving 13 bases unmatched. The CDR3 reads CASSFVVLAGGPGDTQYF. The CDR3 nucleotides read TGTGCCAGCAGTTTTGTCGTGCTAGCGGGGGGGCCAGGGGATACGCAGTATTTT.

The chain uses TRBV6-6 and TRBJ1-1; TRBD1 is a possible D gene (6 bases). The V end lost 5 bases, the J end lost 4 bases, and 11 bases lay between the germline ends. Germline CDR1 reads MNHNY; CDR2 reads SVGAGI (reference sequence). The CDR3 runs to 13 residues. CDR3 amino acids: CASSPDRSTEAFF. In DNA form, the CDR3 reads TGTGCCAGCAGTCCGGACAGAAGCACTGAAGCTTTCTTT.

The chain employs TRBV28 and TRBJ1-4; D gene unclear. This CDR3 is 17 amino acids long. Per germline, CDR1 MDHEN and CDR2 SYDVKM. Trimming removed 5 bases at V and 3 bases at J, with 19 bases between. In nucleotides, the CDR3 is TGTGCCAGCAGTCCAATCGGAGGACCGAATCCTAATGAAAAACTGTTTTTT. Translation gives CASSPIGGPNPNEKLFF.

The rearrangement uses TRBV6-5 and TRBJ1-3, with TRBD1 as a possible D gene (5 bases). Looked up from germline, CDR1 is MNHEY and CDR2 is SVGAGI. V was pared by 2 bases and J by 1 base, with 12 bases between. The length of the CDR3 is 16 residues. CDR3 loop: CASSYAFQGSGNTIYF. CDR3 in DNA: TGTGCCAGCAGTTACGCCTTTCAGGGTTCTGGAAACACCATATATTTT.

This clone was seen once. DNA of the CDR3: TGTGCCAGCAGCCCACGGCCGAGACTAGCGGGGCCGGGGGGAGATACGCAGTATTTT. As protein: CASSPRPRLAGPGGDTQYF. The rearrangement joins TRBV13 to TRBJ2-3, with TRBD2 matching 11 bases. The V gene's germline CDR1 is PRHDT and CDR2 FYEKMQ (reference sequence). The CDR3 length is 19 residues. V lost 5 bases to trimming and J lost 5 bases; unmatched junction nucleotides: 18.

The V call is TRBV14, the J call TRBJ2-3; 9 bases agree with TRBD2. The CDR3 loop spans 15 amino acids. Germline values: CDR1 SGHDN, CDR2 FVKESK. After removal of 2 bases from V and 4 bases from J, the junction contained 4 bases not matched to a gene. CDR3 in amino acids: CASSQLSGRSDTQYF. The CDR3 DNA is TGTGCCAGCAGCCAACTGAGCGGGAGGTCAGATACGCAGTATTTT.

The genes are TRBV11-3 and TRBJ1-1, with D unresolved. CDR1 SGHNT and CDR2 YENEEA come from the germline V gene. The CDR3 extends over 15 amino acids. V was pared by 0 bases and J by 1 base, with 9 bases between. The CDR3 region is CASSLDSRENTEAFF. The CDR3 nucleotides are TGTGCCAGCAGCTTAGATAGTCGTGAGAACACTGAAGCTTTCTTT.

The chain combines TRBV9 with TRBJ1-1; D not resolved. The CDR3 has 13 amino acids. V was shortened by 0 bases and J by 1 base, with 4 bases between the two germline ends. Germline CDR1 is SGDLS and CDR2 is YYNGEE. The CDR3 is CASSVGENTEAFF. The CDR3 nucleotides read TGTGCCAGCAGCGTAGGCGAGAACACTGAAGCTTTCTTT.